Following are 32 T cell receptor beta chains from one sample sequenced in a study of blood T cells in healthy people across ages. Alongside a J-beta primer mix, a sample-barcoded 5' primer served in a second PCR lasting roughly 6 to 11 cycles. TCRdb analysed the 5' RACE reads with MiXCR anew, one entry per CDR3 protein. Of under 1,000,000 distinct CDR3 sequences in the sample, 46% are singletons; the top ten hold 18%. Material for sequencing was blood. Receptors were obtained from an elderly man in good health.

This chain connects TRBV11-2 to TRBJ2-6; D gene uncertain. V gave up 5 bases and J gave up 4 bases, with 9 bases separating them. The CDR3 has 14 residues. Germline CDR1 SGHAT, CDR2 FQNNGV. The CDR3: CASSPVLGANVLTF. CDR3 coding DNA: TGTGCCAGCAGCCCCGTTTTGGGGGCCAACGTCCTGACTTTC. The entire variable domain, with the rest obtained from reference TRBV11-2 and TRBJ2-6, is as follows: EAGVAQSPRYKIIEKRQSVAFWCNPISGHATLYWYQQILGQGPKLLIQFQNNGVVDDSQLPKDRFSAERLKGVDSTLKIQPAKLEDSAVYLCASSPVLGANVLTFGAGSRLTVL.

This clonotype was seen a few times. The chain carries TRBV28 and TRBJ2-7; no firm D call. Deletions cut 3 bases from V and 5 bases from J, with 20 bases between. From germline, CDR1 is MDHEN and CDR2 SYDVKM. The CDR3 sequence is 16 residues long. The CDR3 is CASSLPPTVGNHEQYF. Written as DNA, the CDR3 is TGTGCCAGCAGTTTGCCGCCCACGGTAGGGAACCACGAGCAGTACTTC.

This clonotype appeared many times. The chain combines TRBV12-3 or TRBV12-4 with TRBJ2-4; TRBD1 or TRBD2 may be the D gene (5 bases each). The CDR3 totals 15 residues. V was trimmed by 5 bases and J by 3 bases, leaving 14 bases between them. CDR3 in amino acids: CASSPTLGDKNIQYF. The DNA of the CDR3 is TGTGCCAGCAGTCCAACACTGGGGGACAAAAACATTCAGTACTTC.

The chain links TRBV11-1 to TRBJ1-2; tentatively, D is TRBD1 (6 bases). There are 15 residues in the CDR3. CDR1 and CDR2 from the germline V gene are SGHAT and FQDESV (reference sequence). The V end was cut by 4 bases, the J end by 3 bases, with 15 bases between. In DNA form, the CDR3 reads TGTGCCAGCAGCTCCTGGGGGCGTAGTGACTATGGCTACACCTTC. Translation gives CASSSWGRSDYGYTF.

The chain's CDR3 is CASSHLQGRGLGYNEQFF. DNA for the CDR3: TGTGCCAGCAGCCACCTCCAAGGAAGGGGGTTGGGGTACAATGAGCAGTTCTTC. This rearrangement joins TRBV4-2 to TRBJ2-1; D might be TRBD1 (6 bases). Germline CDR1 reads LGHNA; CDR2 reads YNFKEQ. This CDR3 contains 18 residues. Trimming cost V 3 bases and J 4 bases, with 22 bases left between them.

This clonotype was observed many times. The CDR3: CASSPGGGTEQFF. The CDR3 DNA reads as TGTGCCAGCAGCCCGGGGGGGGGAACTGAGCAGTTCTTC. V gene TRBV3-1 combines with J gene TRBJ2-1; 8 nucleotides agree with TRBD2. V trimming: 4 bases; J trimming: 9 bases; junction bases outside the gene matches: 5. Germline CDR1 and CDR2: LGHDT and YNNKEL (reference sequence). This CDR3 spans 13 amino acids.

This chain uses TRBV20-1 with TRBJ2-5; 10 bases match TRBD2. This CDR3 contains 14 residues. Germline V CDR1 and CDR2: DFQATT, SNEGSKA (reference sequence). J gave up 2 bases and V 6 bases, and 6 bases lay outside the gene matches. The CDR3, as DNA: TGCAGTGCGTTAGCGGGAGGCCTACAAGAGACCCAGTACTTC. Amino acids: CSALAGGLQETQYF.

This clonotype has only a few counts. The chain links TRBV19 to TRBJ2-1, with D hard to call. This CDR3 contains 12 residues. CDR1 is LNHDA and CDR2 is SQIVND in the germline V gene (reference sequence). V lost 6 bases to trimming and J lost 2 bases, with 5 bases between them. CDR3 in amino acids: CASRTPYNEQFF. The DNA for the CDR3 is TGTGCCAGTAGGACACCCTACAATGAGCAGTTCTTC.

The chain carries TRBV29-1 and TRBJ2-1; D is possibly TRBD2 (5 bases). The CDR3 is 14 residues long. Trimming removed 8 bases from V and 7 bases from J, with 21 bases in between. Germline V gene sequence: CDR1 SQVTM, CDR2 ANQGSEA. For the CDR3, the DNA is TGCAGCACGAGGGCCTTATTAGGATATAATGAGCAGTTCTTC. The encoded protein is CSTRALLGYNEQFF.

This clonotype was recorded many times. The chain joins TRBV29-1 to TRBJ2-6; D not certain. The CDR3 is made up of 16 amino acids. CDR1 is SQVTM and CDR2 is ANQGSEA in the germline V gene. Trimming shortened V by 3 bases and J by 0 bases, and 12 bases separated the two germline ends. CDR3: CSVEVAQTSGANVLTF. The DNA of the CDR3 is TGCAGCGTTGAGGTGGCCCAAACCTCTGGGGCCAACGTCCTGACTTTC. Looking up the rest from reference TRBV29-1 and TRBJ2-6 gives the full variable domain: SAVISQKPSRDICQRGTSLTIQCQVDSQVTMMFWYRQQPGQSLTLIATANQGSEATYESGFVIDKFPISRPNLTFSTLTVSNMSPEDSSIYLCSVEVAQTSGANVLTFGAGSRLTVL.

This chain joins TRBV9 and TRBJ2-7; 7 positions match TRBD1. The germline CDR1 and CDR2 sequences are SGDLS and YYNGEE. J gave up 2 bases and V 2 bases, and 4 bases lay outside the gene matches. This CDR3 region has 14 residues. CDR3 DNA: TGTGCCAGCAGCGTCAGGGGGACCACCTACGAGCAGTACTTC. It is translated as CASSVRGTTYEQYF.

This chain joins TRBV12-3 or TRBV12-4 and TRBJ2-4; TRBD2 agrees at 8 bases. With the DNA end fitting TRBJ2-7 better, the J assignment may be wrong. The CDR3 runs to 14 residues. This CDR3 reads CASSATSGTYEQYF. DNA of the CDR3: TGTGCCAGCAGTGCCACTAGCGGCACCTACGAGCAGTACTTC.

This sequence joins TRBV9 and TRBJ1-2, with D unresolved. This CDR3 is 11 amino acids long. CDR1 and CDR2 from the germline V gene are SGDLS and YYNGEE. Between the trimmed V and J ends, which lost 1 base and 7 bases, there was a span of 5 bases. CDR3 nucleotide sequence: TGTGCCAGCAGCGTACCTTCTGGCTACACCTTC. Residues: CASSVPSGYTF.

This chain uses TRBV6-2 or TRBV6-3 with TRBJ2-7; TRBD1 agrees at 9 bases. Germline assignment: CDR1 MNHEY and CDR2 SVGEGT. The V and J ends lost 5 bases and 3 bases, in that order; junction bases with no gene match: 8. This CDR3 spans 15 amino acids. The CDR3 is CASSLSGTGIYEQYF. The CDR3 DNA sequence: TGTGCCAGCAGTCTCTCCGGGACAGGGATCTACGAGCAGTACTTC.

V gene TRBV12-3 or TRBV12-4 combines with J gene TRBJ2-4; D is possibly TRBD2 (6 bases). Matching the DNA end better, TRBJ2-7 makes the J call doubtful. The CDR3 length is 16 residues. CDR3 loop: CASSPAPGVYSYEQYF. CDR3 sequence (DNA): TGTGCCAGCAGTCCCGCCCCGGGGGTATACTCCTACGAGCAGTACTTC.

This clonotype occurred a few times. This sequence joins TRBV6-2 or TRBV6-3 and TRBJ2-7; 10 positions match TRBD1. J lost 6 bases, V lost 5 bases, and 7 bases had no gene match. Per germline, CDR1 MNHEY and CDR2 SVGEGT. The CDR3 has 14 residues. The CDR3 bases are TGTGCCAGCAGTATAGCGGGACAGGGGACCGAGCAGTACTTC. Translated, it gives CASSIAGQGTEQYF.

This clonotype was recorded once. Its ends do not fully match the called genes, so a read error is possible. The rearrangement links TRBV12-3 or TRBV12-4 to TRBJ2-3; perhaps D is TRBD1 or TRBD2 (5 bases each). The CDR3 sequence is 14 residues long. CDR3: CASSLGVRADMQYF. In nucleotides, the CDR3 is TGTGCCAGCAGTTTGGGGGTGAGAGCAGATATGCAGTATTTT.

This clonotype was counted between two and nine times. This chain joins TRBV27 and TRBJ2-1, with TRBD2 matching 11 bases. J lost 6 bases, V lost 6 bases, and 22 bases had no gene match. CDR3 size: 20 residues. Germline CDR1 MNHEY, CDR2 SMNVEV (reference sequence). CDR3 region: CASRRTGLSGLAAGVNEQFF. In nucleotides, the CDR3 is TGTGCCAGCAGGCGCACCGGACTCTCGGGACTAGCGGCTGGGGTCAATGAGCAGTTCTTC.

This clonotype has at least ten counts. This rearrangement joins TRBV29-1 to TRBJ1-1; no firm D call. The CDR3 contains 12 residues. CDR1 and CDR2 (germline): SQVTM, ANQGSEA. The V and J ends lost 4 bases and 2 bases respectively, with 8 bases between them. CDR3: CSVVRSNTEAFF. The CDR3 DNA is TGCAGCGTTGTCAGAAGTAACACTGAAGCTTTCTTT.

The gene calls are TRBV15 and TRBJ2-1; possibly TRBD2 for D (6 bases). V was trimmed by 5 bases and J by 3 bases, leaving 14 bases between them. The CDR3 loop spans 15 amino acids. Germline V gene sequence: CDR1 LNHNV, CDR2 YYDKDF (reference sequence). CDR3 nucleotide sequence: TGTGCCACCAGCGCTGTGAGCGGGTACTACAATGAGCAGTTCTTC. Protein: CATSAVSGYYNEQFF.

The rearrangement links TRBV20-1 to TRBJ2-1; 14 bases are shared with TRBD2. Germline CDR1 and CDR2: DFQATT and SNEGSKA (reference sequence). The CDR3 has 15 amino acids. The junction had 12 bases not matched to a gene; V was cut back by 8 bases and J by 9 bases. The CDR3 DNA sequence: TGCAGTCGAGCGGGACTAGCGGGAGTATCGGGTGAGCAGTTCTTC. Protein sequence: CSRAGLAGVSGEQFF.

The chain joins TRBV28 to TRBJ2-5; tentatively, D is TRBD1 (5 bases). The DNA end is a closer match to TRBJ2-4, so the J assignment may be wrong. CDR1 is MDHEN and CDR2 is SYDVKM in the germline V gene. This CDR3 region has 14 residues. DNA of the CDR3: TGTGCCAGCAGTTTGGCAGGGATGCGGAACATTCAGTACTTC. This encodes CASSLAGMRNIQYF.

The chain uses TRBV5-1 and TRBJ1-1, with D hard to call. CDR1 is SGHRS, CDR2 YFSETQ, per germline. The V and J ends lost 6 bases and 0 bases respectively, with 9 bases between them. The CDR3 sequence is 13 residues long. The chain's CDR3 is CASKETLNTEAFF. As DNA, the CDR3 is TGCGCCAGCAAGGAGACACTGAACACTGAAGCTTTCTTT.

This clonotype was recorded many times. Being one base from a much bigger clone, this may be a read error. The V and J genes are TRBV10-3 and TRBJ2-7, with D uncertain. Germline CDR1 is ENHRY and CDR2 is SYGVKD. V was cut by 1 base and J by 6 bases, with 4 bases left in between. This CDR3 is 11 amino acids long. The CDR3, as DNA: TGTGCCATCAGTGAGTTGGGCGAGCAGTACTTC. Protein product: CAISELGEQYF.

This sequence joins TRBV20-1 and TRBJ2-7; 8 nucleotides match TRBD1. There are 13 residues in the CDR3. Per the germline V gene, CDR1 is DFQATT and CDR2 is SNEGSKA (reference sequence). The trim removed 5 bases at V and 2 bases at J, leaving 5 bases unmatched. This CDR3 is CSAGGTGPYEQYF. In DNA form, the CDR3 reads TGCAGTGCTGGAGGGACAGGTCCCTACGAGCAGTACTTC.

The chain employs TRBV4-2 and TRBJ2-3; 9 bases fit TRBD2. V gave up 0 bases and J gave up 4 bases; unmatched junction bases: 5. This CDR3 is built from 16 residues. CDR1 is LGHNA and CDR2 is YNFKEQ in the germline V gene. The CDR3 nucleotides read TGTGCCAGCAGCCAAGATAGACGCGGGGGGGCAGATACGCAGTATTTT. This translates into CASSQDRRGGADTQYF.

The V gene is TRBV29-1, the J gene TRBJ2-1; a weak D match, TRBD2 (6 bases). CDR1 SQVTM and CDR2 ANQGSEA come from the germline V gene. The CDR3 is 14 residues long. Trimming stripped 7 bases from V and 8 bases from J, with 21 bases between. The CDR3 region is CSAEALASTDEQFF. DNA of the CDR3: TGCAGCGCCGAGGCGCTAGCGAGTACCGATGAGCAGTTCTTC.

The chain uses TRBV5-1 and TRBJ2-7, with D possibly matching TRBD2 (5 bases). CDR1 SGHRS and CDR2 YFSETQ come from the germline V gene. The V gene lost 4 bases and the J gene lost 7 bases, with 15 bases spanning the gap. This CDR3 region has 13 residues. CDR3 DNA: TGCGCCAGCAGCCTGCGGGCTTCGGGGGAGCAGTACTTC. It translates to CASSLRASGEQYF.

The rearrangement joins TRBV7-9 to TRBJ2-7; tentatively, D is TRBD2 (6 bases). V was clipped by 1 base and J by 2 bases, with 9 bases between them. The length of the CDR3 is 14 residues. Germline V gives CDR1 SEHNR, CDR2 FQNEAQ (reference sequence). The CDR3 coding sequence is TGTGCCAGCAGCTTAGGGCTAGCGACCTACGAGCAGTACTTC. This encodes CASSLGLATYEQYF.

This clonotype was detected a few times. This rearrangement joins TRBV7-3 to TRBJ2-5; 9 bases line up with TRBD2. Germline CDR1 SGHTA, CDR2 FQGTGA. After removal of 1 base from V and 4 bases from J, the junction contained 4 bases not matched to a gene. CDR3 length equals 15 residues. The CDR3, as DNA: TGTGCCAGCAGCTTAAATAGCGGGAGTAGAGAGACCCAGTACTTC. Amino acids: CASSLNSGSRETQYF.

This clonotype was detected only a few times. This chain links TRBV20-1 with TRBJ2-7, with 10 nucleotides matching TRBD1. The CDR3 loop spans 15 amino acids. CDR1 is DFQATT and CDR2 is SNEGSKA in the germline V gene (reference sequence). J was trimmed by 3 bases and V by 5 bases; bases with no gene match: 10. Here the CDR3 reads CSAPLTGQGYYEQYF. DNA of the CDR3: TGCAGTGCTCCGCTTACGGGACAGGGGTACTACGAGCAGTACTTC.

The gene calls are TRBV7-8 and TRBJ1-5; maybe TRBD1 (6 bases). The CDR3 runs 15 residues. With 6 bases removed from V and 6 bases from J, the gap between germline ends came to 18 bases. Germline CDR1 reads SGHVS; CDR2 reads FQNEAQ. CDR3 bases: TGTGCCAGCAGTTCGCTACAGGGACCCTCTCAGCCCCAGCATTTT. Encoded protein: CASSSLQGPSQPQHF.